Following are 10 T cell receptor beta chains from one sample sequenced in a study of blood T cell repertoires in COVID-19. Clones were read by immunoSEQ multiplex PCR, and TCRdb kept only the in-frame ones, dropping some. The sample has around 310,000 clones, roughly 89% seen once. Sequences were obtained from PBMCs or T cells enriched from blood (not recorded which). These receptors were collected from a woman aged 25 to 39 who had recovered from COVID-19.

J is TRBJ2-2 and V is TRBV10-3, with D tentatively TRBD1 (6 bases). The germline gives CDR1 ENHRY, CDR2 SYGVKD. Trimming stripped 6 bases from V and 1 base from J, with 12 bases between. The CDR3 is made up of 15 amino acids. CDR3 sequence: CAIRAGTLNTGELFF. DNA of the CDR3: TGTGCCATCAGGGCCGGGACACTGAACACCGGGGAGCTGTTTTTT.

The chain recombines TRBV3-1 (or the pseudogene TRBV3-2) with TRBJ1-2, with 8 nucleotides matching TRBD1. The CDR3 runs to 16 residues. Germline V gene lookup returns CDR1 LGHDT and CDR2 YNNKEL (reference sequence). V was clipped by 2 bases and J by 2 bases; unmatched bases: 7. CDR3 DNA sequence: TGTGCCAGCAGCCAATCCCGGACAGGGTACAACTATGGCTACACCTTC. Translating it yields CASSQSRTGYNYGYTF.

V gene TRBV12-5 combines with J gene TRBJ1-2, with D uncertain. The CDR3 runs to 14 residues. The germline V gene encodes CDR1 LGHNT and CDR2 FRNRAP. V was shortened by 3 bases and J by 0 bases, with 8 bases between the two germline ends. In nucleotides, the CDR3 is TGTGCTAGTGGTTTTGGAACAGCTAACTATGGCTACACCTTC. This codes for CASGFGTANYGYTF.

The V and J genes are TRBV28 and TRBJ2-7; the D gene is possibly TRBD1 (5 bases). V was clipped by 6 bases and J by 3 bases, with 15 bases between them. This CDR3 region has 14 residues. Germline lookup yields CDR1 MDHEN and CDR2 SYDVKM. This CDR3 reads CASSPWGEDYEQYF. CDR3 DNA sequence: TGTGCCAGCAGCCCTTGGGGCGAAGACTACGAGCAGTACTTC.

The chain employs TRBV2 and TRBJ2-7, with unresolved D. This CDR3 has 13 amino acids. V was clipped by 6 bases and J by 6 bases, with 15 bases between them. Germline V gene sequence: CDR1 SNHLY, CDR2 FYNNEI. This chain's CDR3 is CASRANPLAEQYF. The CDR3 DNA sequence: TGTGCCAGCAGGGCCAACCCGTTAGCCGAGCAGTACTTC.

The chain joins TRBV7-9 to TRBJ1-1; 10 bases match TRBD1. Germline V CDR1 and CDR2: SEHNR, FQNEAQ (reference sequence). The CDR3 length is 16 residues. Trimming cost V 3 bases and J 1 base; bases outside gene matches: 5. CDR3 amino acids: CASSFRTGGENTEAFF. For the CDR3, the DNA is TGTGCCAGCAGCTTTAGGACAGGGGGTGAGAACACTGAAGCTTTCTTT.

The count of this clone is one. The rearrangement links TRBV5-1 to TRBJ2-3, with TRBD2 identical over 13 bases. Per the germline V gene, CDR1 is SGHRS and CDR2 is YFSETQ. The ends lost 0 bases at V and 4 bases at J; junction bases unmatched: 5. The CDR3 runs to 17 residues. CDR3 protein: CASSLVRTSGSSDTQYF. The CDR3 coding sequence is TGCGCCAGCAGCTTGGTGCGGACTAGCGGGAGTTCAGATACGCAGTATTTT.

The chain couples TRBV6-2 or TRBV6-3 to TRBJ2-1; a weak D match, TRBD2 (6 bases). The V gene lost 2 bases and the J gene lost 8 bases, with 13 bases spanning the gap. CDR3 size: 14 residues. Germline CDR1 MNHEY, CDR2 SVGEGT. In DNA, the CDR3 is TGTGCCAGCAGTTACAGGGGCGGGGTCGATGAGCAGTTCTTC. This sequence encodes CASSYRGGVDEQFF.

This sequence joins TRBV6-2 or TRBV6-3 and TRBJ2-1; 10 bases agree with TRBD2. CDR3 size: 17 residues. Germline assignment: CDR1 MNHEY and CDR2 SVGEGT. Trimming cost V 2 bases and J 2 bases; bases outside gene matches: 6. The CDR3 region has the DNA TGTGCCAGCAGTTACGGGCTAGCGGGGGCCCCCTACAATGAGCAGTTCTTC. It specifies CASSYGLAGAPYNEQFF.

CDR3 protein: CASSPRQGAGNTIYF. CDR3 DNA sequence: TGTGCCAGCAGCCCTAGACAGGGGGCTGGAAACACCATATATTTT. The gene calls are TRBV5-6 and TRBJ1-3, with 9 bases that match TRBD1. J was trimmed by 2 bases and V by 4 bases; bases with no gene match: 4. The CDR3 is made up of 15 amino acids. Germline V gives CDR1 SGHDT, CDR2 YYEEEE.